These 23 T cell receptor beta chains came from one sample sequenced in a study of cytomegalovirus exposure and HLA in healthy donors. A multiplex PCR was run with 60 Vbeta primers and 13 Jbeta primers. The data were produced by immunoSEQ multiplex PCR, yet TCRdb's version contains in-frame clones alone and is incomplete. The sample is made up of some 23,000 clones, and the top ten hold roughly 18% of it. What was sequenced was PBMCs. These receptors were taken from a male donor in good health and CMV-seropositive.

The V and J genes are TRBV28 and TRBJ2-7; 9 nucleotides agree with TRBD1. CDR1 and CDR2 (germline): MDHEN, SYDVKM. The junction had 11 bases not matched to a gene; V was cut back by 6 bases and J by 5 bases. This CDR3 contains 15 residues. The CDR3 nucleotides read TGTGCCAGCAGCGCGCACCAGGGACAGGGTAACGAGCAGTACTTC. Protein: CASSAHQGQGNEQYF.

This chain joins TRBV7-3 and TRBJ2-7; TRBD2 might be the D (6 bases). The CDR3 spans 13 residues. CDR1 SGHTA and CDR2 FQGTGA come from the germline V gene. The ends were cut back, 5 bases at V and 6 bases at J, with 14 bases in the middle. In DNA form, the CDR3 reads TGTGCCAGCAGCCCCTCGGGGGTAGGCGAGCAGTACTTC. Residues: CASSPSGVGEQYF.

The chain combines TRBV6-1 with TRBJ1-2; no clear D gene. In germline, CDR1 is MNHNS, CDR2 SASEGT. This CDR3 is 14 amino acids long. V was cut by 2 bases and J by 7 bases, with 14 bases left in between. The CDR3, as DNA: TGTGCCAGCAGTGAATCCCAAGCGAGCATTGGCTACACCTTC. Its translation is CASSESQASIGYTF.

The V gene is TRBV9, the J gene TRBJ1-2; the match to TRBD1 covers 7 bases. CDR1 SGDLS and CDR2 YYNGEE come from the germline V gene. This CDR3 has 14 residues. V gave up 3 bases and J gave up 7 bases; unmatched junction bases: 9. The CDR3 loop reads CASSGQGMRGGYTF. In DNA form, the CDR3 reads TGTGCCAGCAGCGGACAGGGTATGAGAGGTGGCTACACCTTC.

V gene TRBV5-1 combines with J gene TRBJ1-6, with 7 nucleotides matching TRBD1. J gave up 8 bases and V 4 bases, and 9 bases lay outside the gene matches. CDR1 and CDR2 (germline): SGHRS, YFSETQ. The CDR3 sequence is 15 residues long. CDR3 region: CASSLRTGSDSPLHF. CDR3 nucleotide sequence: TGCGCCAGCAGCCTACGGACAGGATCTGATTCACCCCTCCACTTT.

This chain links TRBV5-5 with TRBJ2-7; 8 positions agree with TRBD1. The CDR3 covers 13 residues. The germline gives CDR1 SGHKS, CDR2 YYEKEE (reference sequence). After removal of 4 bases from V and 9 bases from J, the junction contained 9 bases not matched to a gene. CDR3 residues: CASSETDRGWQYF. The CDR3 bases are TGTGCCAGCAGCGAAACCGACAGGGGATGGCAGTACTTC.

The genes are TRBV6-1 and TRBJ2-1; 9 nucleotides line up with TRBD2. CDR3 length equals 14 residues. Germline lookup yields CDR1 MNHNS and CDR2 SASEGT. After removal of 5 bases from V and 7 bases from J, the junction contained 6 bases not matched to a gene. The CDR3 protein is CASSRRREGNEQFF. The CDR3 nucleotides are TGTGCCAGCAGTAGGCGGCGGGAGGGAAATGAGCAGTTCTTC.

CDR3 bases: TGTGCCAGCACCGACGGGGGGACAGGGTGGGAGCAGTACTTC. Residues: CASTDGGTGWEQYF. The V call is TRBV6-5, the J call TRBJ2-7; 9 bases agree with TRBD1. CDR1 MNHEY and CDR2 SVGAGI come from the germline V gene. This CDR3 has 14 amino acids. V was pared by 7 bases and J by 7 bases, with 11 bases of the junction left unmatched.

V usage is TRBV9 and J usage is TRBJ1-3; 7 bases are a match to TRBD1. Trimming removed 3 bases from V and 5 bases from J; junction bases left unmatched: 11. This CDR3 region has 16 residues. Germline V gene data show CDR1 as SGDLS and CDR2 as YYNGEE. The CDR3 loop is CASSALDRVTRNTIYF. The DNA of the CDR3 is TGTGCCAGCAGCGCCCTCGACAGGGTAACAAGAAACACCATATATTTT.

The chain is built from TRBV5-6 and TRBJ2-5; a weak D match, TRBD1 (5 bases). The V end was cut by 0 bases, the J end by 2 bases, with 14 bases between. CDR1 and CDR2 from the germline V gene are SGHDT and YYEEEE. This CDR3 has 16 residues. The CDR3 sequence: CASSLGGSPAQETQYF. DNA for the CDR3: TGTGCCAGCAGCTTGGGGGGCAGTCCTGCGCAAGAGACCCAGTACTTC.

According to its frequency, this clone is medium-sized (0.01 to 0.1%). The rearrangement links TRBV7-3 to TRBJ2-7, with 14 nucleotides matching TRBD2. V gave up 4 bases and J gave up 7 bases; unmatched junction bases: 3. CDR1 and CDR2 (germline): SGHTA, FQGTGA. CDR3 length: 14 residues. This chain's CDR3 is CASSSGLAGEEQYF. CDR3 nucleotides: TGTGCCAGCAGCTCGGGACTAGCGGGGGAAGAGCAGTACTTC.

The V gene is TRBV7-9, the J gene TRBJ1-1; 10 positions agree with TRBD1. Germline V gene lookup returns CDR1 SEHNR and CDR2 FQNEAQ (reference sequence). The CDR3 spans 19 residues. With 4 bases clipped from V and 1 base from J, the junction kept 15 bases outside the gene matches. This CDR3 is CASSYPPSGTGASNTEAFF. DNA of the CDR3: TGTGCCAGCAGCTACCCACCAAGCGGGACAGGGGCTTCGAACACTGAAGCTTTCTTT.

The chain is built from TRBV7-9 and TRBJ1-1; tentative D call: TRBD1 (5 bases). The CDR3 spans 14 residues. V was pared by 7 bases and J by 2 bases, with 14 bases between. Germline CDR1 reads SEHNR; CDR2 reads FQNEAQ (reference sequence). CDR3 loop: CASTGGLINTEAFF. CDR3 bases: TGTGCCAGCACCGGGGGACTAATCAACACTGAAGCTTTCTTT.

This CDR3 reads CASSQGRLAGGPGYNEQFF. In DNA, the CDR3 is TGCGCCAGCAGCCAAGGACGGCTAGCGGGAGGGCCTGGTTACAATGAGCAGTTCTTC. J is TRBJ2-1 and V is TRBV4-1, with 12 bases aligning to TRBD2. Unmatched junction bases numbered 11, after V lost 1 base and J lost 4 bases. The V gene's germline CDR1 is MGHRA and CDR2 YSYEKL. This CDR3 spans 19 amino acids.

V usage is TRBV4-1 and J usage is TRBJ1-5; TRBD1 matches 9 bases. V trimming: 0 bases; J trimming: 2 bases; junction bases outside the gene matches: 5. The germline V gene has CDR1 MGHRA and CDR2 YSYEKL. This CDR3 contains 17 residues. CDR3 amino acids: CASSQDTGGERNQPQHF. The DNA of the CDR3 is TGCGCCAGCAGCCAAGATACAGGGGGCGAGCGCAATCAGCCCCAGCATTTT.

This chain joins TRBV6-6 and TRBJ2-5; D is possibly TRBD2 (6 bases). The germline CDR1 and CDR2 sequences are MNHNY and SVGAGI (reference sequence). This CDR3 contains 16 residues. V lost 4 bases to trimming and J lost 5 bases, with 20 bases between them. CDR3 amino acids: CASSLGPGGLGETQYF. CDR3 nucleotide sequence: TGTGCCAGCAGTTTGGGCCCTGGGGGACTTGGGGAGACCCAGTACTTC.

V is TRBV29-1 and J is TRBJ2-2; 7 nucleotides align to TRBD2. The V segment lost 6 bases and the J segment 3 bases; nucleotides outside the gene matches: 7. Germline values: CDR1 SQVTM, CDR2 ANQGSEA. The CDR3 has 14 residues. The CDR3 reads CSVGEGQDTGELFF. CDR3 nucleotide sequence: TGCAGCGTGGGGGAGGGGCAGGACACCGGGGAGCTGTTTTTT.

The chain couples TRBV4-1 to TRBJ1-6; no reliable D call. Trimming took 0 bases from V and 9 from J, leaving 15 bases between them. The length of the CDR3 is 16 residues. Per the germline V gene, CDR1 is MGHRA and CDR2 is YSYEKL. The CDR3 loop is CASSQELVEGGSPLHF. The CDR3 DNA follows: TGCGCCAGCAGCCAAGAGTTAGTAGAGGGAGGTTCACCCCTCCACTTT.

The chain joins TRBV30 to TRBJ2-7; no definite D call. V was trimmed by 4 bases and J by 2 bases, leaving 6 bases between them. CDR1 is GTSNPN, CDR2 SVGIG, per germline (reference sequence). This CDR3 is built from 11 residues. The CDR3 region is CAWTSAYEQYF. The CDR3 DNA is TGTGCCTGGACTAGTGCCTACGAGCAGTACTTC. The whole variable domain, filled in from reference TRBV30 and TRBJ2-7, reads SQTIHQWPATLVQPVGSPLSLECTVEGTSNPNLYWYRQAAGRGLQLLFYSVGIGQISSEVPQNLSASRPQDRQFILSSKKLLLSDSGFYLCAWTSAYEQYFGPGTRLTVT.

V is TRBV14 and J is TRBJ2-1, with a tentative D call TRBD1 (6 bases). Germline V gives CDR1 SGHDN, CDR2 FVKESK. This CDR3 is 17 amino acids long. V dropped 4 bases and J dropped 7 bases, with 23 bases sitting between them. CDR3 DNA: TGTGCCAGCAGCCCGTCCCTGCTACACAGGGTTGGGAATGAGCAGTTCTTC. The encoded protein is CASSPSLLHRVGNEQFF.

V is TRBV19 and J is TRBJ1-5; a weak D match, TRBD1 (5 bases). Trimming took 2 bases from V and 7 from J, leaving 21 bases between them. Per the germline V gene, CDR1 is LNHDA and CDR2 is SQIVND (reference sequence). The CDR3 is 17 residues long. The CDR3 is CASSITPPGLIGQPQHF. CDR3 coding DNA: TGTGCCAGTAGTATAACCCCTCCAGGGCTGATAGGGCAGCCCCAGCATTTT.

CDR3 sequence reads: CASSPRIAGDGYTF. In DNA, the CDR3 is TGTGCCAGCAGCCCTAGGATCGCGGGGGATGGCTACACCTTC. The chain couples TRBV5-4 to TRBJ1-2; a possible D gene is TRBD1 (5 bases). V dropped 4 bases and J dropped 6 bases, with 16 bases sitting between them. The CDR3 loop spans 14 amino acids. The germline CDR1 and CDR2 sequences are SGHNT and YYREEE (reference sequence).

The chain couples TRBV19 to TRBJ1-1, with D maybe TRBD1 (6 bases). Trimming left V 6 bases short and J 0 bases short, with 11 bases between. The length of the CDR3 is 14 residues. Germline V gene lookup returns CDR1 LNHDA and CDR2 SQIVND (reference sequence). CDR3 sequence: CASSWGGVNTEAFF. The CDR3 coding sequence is TGTGCCAGTAGCTGGGGGGGCGTGAACACTGAAGCTTTCTTT.